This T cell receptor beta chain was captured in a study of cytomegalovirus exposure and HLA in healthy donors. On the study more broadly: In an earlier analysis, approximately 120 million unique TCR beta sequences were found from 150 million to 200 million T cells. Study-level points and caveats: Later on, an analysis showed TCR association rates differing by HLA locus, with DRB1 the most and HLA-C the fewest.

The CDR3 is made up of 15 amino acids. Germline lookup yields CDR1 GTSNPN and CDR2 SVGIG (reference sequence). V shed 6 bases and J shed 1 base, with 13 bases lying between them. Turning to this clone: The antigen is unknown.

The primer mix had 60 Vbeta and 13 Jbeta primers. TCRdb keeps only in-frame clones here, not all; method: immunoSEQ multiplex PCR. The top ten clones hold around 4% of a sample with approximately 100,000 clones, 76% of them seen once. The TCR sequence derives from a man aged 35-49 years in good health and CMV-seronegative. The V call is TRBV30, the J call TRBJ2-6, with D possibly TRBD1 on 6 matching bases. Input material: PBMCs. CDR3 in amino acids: CACPDGQSGANVLTF. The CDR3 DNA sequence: TGTGCCTGCCCCGACGGACAGTCTGGGGCCAACGTCCTGACTTTC.